The 21 T cell receptor beta chains listed next were all sequenced from one sample in a study of blood T cell repertoires in COVID-19. Clones were read by immunoSEQ multiplex PCR, and TCRdb kept only the in-frame ones, dropping some. The data hold 200,000 or so clones, with more than 80% observed a single time. Specimen: peripheral blood. The source is a woman older than 75 with COVID-19, enrolled during active disease.

The chain links TRBV6-2 or TRBV6-3 to TRBJ1-2; D is ambiguous. V was shortened by 2 bases and J by 8 bases, with 6 bases between the two germline ends. The germline V gene has CDR1 MNHEY and CDR2 SVGEGT. The CDR3 sequence is 11 residues long. The CDR3 protein is CASSYPRGYTF. The CDR3 nucleotides read TGTGCCAGCAGTTACCCCAGGGGCTACACCTTC.

About this clone: Other DNA sequences in the sample encode the same CDR3. The rearrangement uses TRBV9 and TRBJ1-2; D call uncertain. Trimming cost V 2 bases and J 0 bases, with 8 bases left between them. CDR1 and CDR2 from the germline V gene are SGDLS and YYNGEE. The CDR3 spans 14 residues. The DNA for the CDR3 is TGTGCCAGCAGCGTGGACGGGACTAACTATGGCTACACCTTC. It specifies CASSVDGTNYGYTF.

This clone was seen more than once but under ten times. This sequence joins TRBV2 and TRBJ1-1; D call uncertain. This CDR3 comprises 16 residues. Germline loops: CDR1 SNHLY, CDR2 FYNNEI. Trimming stripped 1 base from V and 3 bases from J, with 15 bases between. This chain's CDR3 is CASSEGAEGLDTEAFF. The CDR3 nucleotides read TGTGCCAGCAGTGAAGGGGCTGAGGGCTTGGACACTGAAGCTTTCTTT.

V usage is TRBV28 and J usage is TRBJ1-6; 10 bases fit TRBD1. CDR1 and CDR2 (germline): MDHEN, SYDVKM. The CDR3 totals 12 residues. Trimming removed 8 bases from V and 8 bases from J; junction bases left unmatched: 0. CDR3 in amino acids: CASGQGDSPLHF. Written as DNA, the CDR3 is TGTGCCAGCGGACAGGGGGATTCACCCCTCCACTTT. Looking up the rest from reference TRBV28 and TRBJ1-6 gives the full variable domain: DVKVTQSSRYLVKRTGEKVFLECVQDMDHENMFWYRQDPGLGLRLIYFSYDVKMKEKGDIPEGYSVSREKKERFSLILESASTNQTSMYLCASGQGDSPLHFGNGTRLTVT.

Only a few counts were recorded for this clone. J is TRBJ2-2 and V is TRBV28, with TRBD2 matching over 7 bases. Germline-derived CDR1 and CDR2 are MDHEN and SYDVKM. CDR3 size: 15 residues. J lost 5 bases, V lost 6 bases, and 9 bases had no gene match. The CDR3 here is CASSPSGGGTGELFF. CDR3 nucleotides: TGTGCCAGCAGCCCTTCGGGGGGAGGAACCGGGGAGCTGTTTTTT.

J is TRBJ2-5 and V is TRBV6-1, with TRBD2 as a possible D gene (6 bases). CDR1 and CDR2 (germline): MNHNS, SASEGT. Trimming shortened V by 0 bases and J by 2 bases, and 10 bases separated the two germline ends. CDR3 length: 15 amino acids. The DNA for the CDR3 is TGTGCCAGCAGTGAAGCTCGGGGGTCTCAAGAGACCCAGTACTTC. This translates into CASSEARGSQETQYF.

The chain is built from TRBV5-1 and TRBJ2-1; 14 bases match TRBD2. V shed 6 bases, J shed 3 bases, and the junction held 5 bases outside the gene matches. Germline CDR1 and CDR2: SGHRS and YFSETQ. The CDR3 length is 16 residues. DNA of the CDR3: TGCGCCAGCACGGGACTAGCGGGAGTAGGCTACAATGAGCAGTTCTTC. Protein: CASTGLAGVGYNEQFF.

V usage is TRBV6-5 and J usage is TRBJ1-2, with a possible D match to TRBD1 (5 bases). CDR3 length equals 10 residues. V was clipped by 8 bases and J by 8 bases, with 9 bases between them. Per germline, CDR1 MNHEY and CDR2 SVGAGI. The CDR3 sequence: CASRGDGYTF. For the CDR3, the DNA is TGTGCCAGCCGGGGGGACGGCTACACCTTC.

The genes are TRBV27 and TRBJ2-3; a possible D gene is TRBD2 (6 bases). CDR1 and CDR2 (germline): MNHEY, SMNVEV (reference sequence). V was cut by 5 bases and J by 2 bases, with 23 bases left in between. The CDR3 is 18 amino acids. In nucleotides, the CDR3 is TGTGCCAGCAGTCCCCGGGTAGCGGACTATCTGTACACAGATACGCAGTATTTT. Translation: CASSPRVADYLYTDTQYF.

This chain's CDR3 is CASSPQQGADYGYTF. The CDR3 DNA sequence: TGTGCCAGCTCACCACAACAGGGGGCTGACTATGGCTACACCTTC. The chain uses TRBV18 and TRBJ1-2, with TRBD1 identical over 9 bases. The germline CDR1 and CDR2 sequences are KGHSH and LQKENI. With 1 base clipped from V and 3 bases from J, the junction kept 3 bases outside the gene matches. CDR3 size: 15 residues.

This rearrangement joins TRBV6-5 to TRBJ1-2; maybe TRBD1 (6 bases). Trimming shortened V by 5 bases and J by 7 bases, and 14 bases separated the two germline ends. Per the germline V gene, CDR1 is MNHEY and CDR2 is SVGAGI. The CDR3 is 13 amino acids. The CDR3 reads CASSPQGALGYTF. The CDR3, as DNA: TGTGCCAGCAGTCCACAGGGTGCGCTTGGCTACACCTTC.

Notes on this clone: This CDR3 is also generated by other DNA sequences in the sample. This chain uses TRBV7-2 with TRBJ1-2; the D is unclear. The CDR3 has 12 amino acids. Trimming shortened V by 1 base and J by 5 bases, and 5 bases separated the two germline ends. Germline lookup yields CDR1 SGHTA and CDR2 FQGNSA. The CDR3 DNA reads as TGTGCCAGCAGCTTAGGAGGATATGGCTACACCTTC. Protein sequence: CASSLGGYGYTF.

A few counts support this clone. The chain joins TRBV4-3 to TRBJ2-3, with D perhaps TRBD2 (5 bases). Trimming stripped 0 bases from V and 2 bases from J, with 18 bases between. This CDR3 is 18 amino acids long. CDR1 and CDR2 from the germline V gene are LGHNA and YSLEER. DNA for the CDR3: TGCGCCAGCAGCCAAGATGTTCCGGGGTTGGGGTACACAGATACGCAGTATTTT. It translates to CASSQDVPGLGYTDTQYF.

There are a few counts of this clone. This sequence joins TRBV4-2 and TRBJ2-1; 9 bases are shared with TRBD1. V shed 2 bases, J shed 6 bases, and the junction held 5 bases outside the gene matches. Germline V gene sequence: CDR1 LGHNA, CDR2 YNFKEQ. The CDR3 extends over 15 amino acids. In DNA, the CDR3 is TGTGCCAGCAGCCAAACCGGGACAGGGAGCAATGAGCAGTTCTTC. It yields the protein CASSQTGTGSNEQFF.

The chain carries TRBV28 and TRBJ1-2; 7 bases align to TRBD1. Losses at the gene ends were 6 bases for V and 1 base for J; bases not matched to a gene: 5. CDR1 MDHEN and CDR2 SYDVKM come from the germline V gene. This CDR3 is built from 14 residues. The CDR3 nucleotides read TGTGCCAGCAGGAGGACAGGCTTTAACTATGGCTACACCTTC. The encoded protein is CASRRTGFNYGYTF.

The V gene is TRBV6-5, the J gene TRBJ2-5, with TRBD2 matching over 7 bases. This CDR3 region has 14 residues. The V and J ends lost 2 bases and 4 bases, in that order; junction bases with no gene match: 4. The germline gives CDR1 MNHEY, CDR2 SVGAGI. The CDR3 reads CASSYMAGAETQYF. CDR3 bases: TGTGCCAGCAGTTACATGGCGGGAGCAGAGACCCAGTACTTC.

This clone appeared many times. The CDR3 here is CASSSDSSYEQYF. The CDR3 DNA follows: TGTGCCAGCAGCAGTGACAGTTCCTACGAGCAGTACTTC. V and J are TRBV7-9 and TRBJ2-7, with D perhaps TRBD1 (5 bases). The V and J ends lost 5 bases and 1 base respectively, with 9 bases between them. The V gene's germline CDR1 is SEHNR and CDR2 FQNEAQ (reference sequence). This CDR3 is 13 amino acids long.

Here the CDR3 reads CASSFSGYNEQFF. For the CDR3, the DNA is TGTGCCAGCAGTTTTAGCGGTTACAATGAGCAGTTCTTC. The chain links TRBV6-5 to TRBJ2-1, with D perhaps matching TRBD2 (6 bases). The CDR3 runs 13 residues. Germline assignment: CDR1 MNHEY and CDR2 SVGAGI. Trimming took 4 bases from V and 4 from J, leaving 8 bases between them.

The sample holds a few counts of this clone. The chain employs TRBV5-1 and TRBJ2-5; D gene uncertain. V lost 2 bases, J lost 2 bases, and 13 bases lay in between. Germline V gene data show CDR1 as SGHRS and CDR2 as YFSETQ. CDR3 length: 15 residues. This CDR3 is CASSLETTMQETQYF. In nucleotides, the CDR3 is TGCGCCAGCAGCTTAGAAACAACAATGCAAGAGACCCAGTACTTC.

J is TRBJ1-1 and V is TRBV6-2 or TRBV6-3; D is undetermined. The germline V gene has CDR1 MNHEY and CDR2 SVGEGT. V was pared by 5 bases and J by 0 bases, with 13 bases between. This CDR3 spans 15 amino acids. CDR3 bases: TGTGCCAGCAGTCGTGGACGGGAACTGAACACTGAAGCTTTCTTT. This sequence encodes CASSRGRELNTEAFF.

This clone was seen a few times. The V gene is TRBV2, the J gene TRBJ1-2; TRBD1 aligns across 12 bases. The CDR3 length is 15 residues. J lost 4 bases, V lost 6 bases, and 6 bases had no gene match. Germline CDR1 SNHLY, CDR2 FYNNEI. DNA for the CDR3: TGTGCCAGCAGCCTTGGGGACAGGGGGCCCTATGGCTACACCTTC. Its protein is CASSLGDRGPYGYTF. The whole variable domain, filled in from reference TRBV2 and TRBJ1-2, reads EPEVTQTPSHQVTQMGQEVILRCVPISNHLYFYWYRQILGQKVEFLVSFYNNEISEKSEIFDDQFSVERPDGSNFTLKIRSTKLEDSAMYFCASSLGDRGPYGYTFGSGTRLTVV.